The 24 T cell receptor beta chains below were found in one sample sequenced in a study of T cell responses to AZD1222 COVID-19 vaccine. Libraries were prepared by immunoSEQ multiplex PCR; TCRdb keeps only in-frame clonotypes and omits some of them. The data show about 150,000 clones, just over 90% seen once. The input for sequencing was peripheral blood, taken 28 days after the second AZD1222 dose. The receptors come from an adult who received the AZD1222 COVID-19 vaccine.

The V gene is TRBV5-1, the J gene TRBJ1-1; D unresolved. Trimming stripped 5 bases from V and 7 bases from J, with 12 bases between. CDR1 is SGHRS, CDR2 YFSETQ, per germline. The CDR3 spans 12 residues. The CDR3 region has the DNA TGCGCCAGCAGTGATGATGCGGATGAAGCTTTCTTT. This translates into CASSDDADEAFF.

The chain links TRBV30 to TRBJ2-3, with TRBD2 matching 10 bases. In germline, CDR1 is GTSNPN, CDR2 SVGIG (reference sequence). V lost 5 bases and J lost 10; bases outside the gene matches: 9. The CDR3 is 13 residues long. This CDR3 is CAWSQTSGRSQYF. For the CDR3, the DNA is TGTGCCTGGTCACAGACTAGCGGGCGATCGCAGTATTTT.

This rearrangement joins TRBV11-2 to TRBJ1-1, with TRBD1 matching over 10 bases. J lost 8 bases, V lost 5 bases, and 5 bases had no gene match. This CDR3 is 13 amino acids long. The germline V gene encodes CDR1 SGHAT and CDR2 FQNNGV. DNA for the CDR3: TGTGCCAGCAGCCTACGGACAGGGGGAGAAGCTTTCTTT. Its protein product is CASSLRTGGEAFF.

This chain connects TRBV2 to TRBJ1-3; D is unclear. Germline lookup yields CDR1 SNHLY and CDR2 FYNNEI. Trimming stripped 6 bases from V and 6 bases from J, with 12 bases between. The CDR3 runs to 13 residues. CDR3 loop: CASSRELENTIYF. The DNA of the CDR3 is TGTGCCAGCAGCCGTGAGTTGGAAAACACCATATATTTT.

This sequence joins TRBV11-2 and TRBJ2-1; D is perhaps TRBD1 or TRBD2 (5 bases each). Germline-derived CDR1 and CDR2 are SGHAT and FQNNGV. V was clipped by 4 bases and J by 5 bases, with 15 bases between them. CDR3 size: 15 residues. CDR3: CASSYMAGTHNEQFF. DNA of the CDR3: TGTGCCAGCAGCTATATGGCCGGGACCCACAATGAGCAGTTCTTC.

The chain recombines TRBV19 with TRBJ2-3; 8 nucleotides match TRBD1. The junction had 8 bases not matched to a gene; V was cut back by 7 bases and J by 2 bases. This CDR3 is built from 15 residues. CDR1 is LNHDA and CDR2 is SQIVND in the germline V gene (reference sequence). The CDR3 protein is CASKRAGGFTDTQYF. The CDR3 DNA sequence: TGTGCCAGTAAGAGGGCAGGGGGCTTCACAGATACGCAGTATTTT. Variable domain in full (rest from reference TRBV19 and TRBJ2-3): DGGITQSPKYLFRKEGQNVTLSCEQNLNHDAMYWYRQDPGQGLRLIYYSQIVNDFQKGDIAEGYSVSREKKESFPLTVTSAQKNPTAFYLCASKRAGGFTDTQYFGPGTRLTVL.

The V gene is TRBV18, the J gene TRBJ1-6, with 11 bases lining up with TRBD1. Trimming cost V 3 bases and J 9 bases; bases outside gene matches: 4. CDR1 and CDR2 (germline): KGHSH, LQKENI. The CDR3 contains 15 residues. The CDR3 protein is CASSPQGQGGSPLHF. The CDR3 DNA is TGTGCCAGCTCACCCCAGGGACAGGGGGGTTCACCCCTCCACTTT.

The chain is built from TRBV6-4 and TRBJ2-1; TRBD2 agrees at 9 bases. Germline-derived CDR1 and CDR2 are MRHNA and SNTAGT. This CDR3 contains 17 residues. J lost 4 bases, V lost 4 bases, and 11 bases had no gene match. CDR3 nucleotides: TGTGCCAGCAGTGCCGAGACTAGCGGAGGGGGGTACAATGAGCAGTTCTTC. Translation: CASSAETSGGGYNEQFF.

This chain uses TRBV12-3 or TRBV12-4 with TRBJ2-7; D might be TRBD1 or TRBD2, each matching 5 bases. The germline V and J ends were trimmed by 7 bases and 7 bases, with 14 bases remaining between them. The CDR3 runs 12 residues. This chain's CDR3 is CASKFGDGEQYF. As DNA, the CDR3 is TGTGCCAGCAAATTCGGGGACGGGGAGCAGTACTTC.

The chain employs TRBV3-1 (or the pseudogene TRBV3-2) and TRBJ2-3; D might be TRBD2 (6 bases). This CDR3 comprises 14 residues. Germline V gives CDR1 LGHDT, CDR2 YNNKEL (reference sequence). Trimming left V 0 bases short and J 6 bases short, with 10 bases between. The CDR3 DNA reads TGTGCCAGCAGCCAAGATAACGGAGGGGATACGCAGTATTTT. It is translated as CASSQDNGGDTQYF.

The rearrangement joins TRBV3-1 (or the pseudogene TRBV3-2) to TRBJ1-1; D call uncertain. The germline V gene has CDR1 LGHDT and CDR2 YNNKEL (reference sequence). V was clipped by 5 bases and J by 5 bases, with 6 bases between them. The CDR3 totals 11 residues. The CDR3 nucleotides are TGTGCCAGCAGCGATGGAACTGAAGCTTTCTTT. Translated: CASSDGTEAFF.

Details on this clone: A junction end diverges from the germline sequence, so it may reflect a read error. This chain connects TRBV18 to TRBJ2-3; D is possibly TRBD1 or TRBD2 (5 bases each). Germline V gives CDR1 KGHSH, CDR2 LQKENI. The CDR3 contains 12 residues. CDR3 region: CVSSPGRPTQYF. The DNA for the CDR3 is TGTGTCAGCTCACCGGGACGCCCTACGCAGTATTTT.

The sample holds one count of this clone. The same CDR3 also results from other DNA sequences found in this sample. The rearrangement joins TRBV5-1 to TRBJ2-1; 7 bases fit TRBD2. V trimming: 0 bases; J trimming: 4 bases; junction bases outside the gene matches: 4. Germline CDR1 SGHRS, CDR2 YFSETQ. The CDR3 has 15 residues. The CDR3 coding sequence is TGCGCCAGCAGCTTGGGACTAGCTTCTTACAATGAGCAGTTCTTC. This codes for CASSLGLASYNEQFF.

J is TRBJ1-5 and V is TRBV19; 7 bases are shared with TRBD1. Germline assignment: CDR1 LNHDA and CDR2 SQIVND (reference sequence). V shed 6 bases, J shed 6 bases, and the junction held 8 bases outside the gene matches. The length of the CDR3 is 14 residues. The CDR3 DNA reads TGTGCCAGTAGCTCGGGCAGGGGGAGTCAGCCCCAGCATTTT. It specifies CASSSGRGSQPQHF.

This chain's CDR3 is CASSSRDRSDTQYF. In nucleotides, the CDR3 is TGTGCCAGCAGCTCCAGGGACAGATCCGATACGCAGTATTTT. The V and J genes are TRBV13 and TRBJ2-3; 7 nucleotides agree with TRBD1. The CDR3 is 14 residues long. Germline lookup yields CDR1 PRHDT and CDR2 FYEKMQ (reference sequence). Trimming took 4 bases from V and 6 from J; bases not matched to a gene: 7.

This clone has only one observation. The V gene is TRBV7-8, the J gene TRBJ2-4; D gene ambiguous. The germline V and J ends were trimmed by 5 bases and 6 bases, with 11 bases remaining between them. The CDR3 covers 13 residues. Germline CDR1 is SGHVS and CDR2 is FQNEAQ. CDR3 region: CASSRPATNIQYF. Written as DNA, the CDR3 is TGTGCCAGCAGCCGCCCCGCTACAAACATTCAGTACTTC.

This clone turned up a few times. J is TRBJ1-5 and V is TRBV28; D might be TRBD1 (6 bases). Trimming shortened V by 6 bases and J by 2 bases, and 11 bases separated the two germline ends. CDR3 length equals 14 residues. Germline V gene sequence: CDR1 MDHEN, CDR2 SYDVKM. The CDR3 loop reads CASRRAGGNQPQHF. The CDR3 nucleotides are TGTGCCAGCAGGAGGGCAGGGGGCAATCAGCCCCAGCATTTT. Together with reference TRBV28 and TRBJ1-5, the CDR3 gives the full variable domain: DVKVTQSSRYLVKRTGEKVFLECVQDMDHENMFWYRQDPGLGLRLIYFSYDVKMKEKGDIPEGYSVSREKKERFSLILESASTNQTSMYLCASRRAGGNQPQHFGDGTRLSIL.

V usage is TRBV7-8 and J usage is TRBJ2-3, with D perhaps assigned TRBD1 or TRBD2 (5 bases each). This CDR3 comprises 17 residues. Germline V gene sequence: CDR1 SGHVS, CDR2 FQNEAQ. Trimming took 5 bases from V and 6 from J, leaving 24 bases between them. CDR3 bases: TGTGCCAGCAGCCGAAGGGAGACAGCCCACCTTGGGGATACGCAGTATTTT. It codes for CASSRRETAHLGDTQYF.

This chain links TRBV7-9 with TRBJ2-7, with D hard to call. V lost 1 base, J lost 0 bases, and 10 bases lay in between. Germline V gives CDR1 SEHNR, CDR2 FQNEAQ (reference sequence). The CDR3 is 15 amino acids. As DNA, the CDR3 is TGTGCCAGCAGCTTAGATGGCACCCTCTCCTACGAGCAGTACTTC. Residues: CASSLDGTLSYEQYF. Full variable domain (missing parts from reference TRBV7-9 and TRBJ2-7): DTGVSQNPRHKITKRGQNVTFRCDPISEHNRLYWYRQTLGQGPEFLTYFQNEAQLEKSRLLSDRFSAERPKGSFSTLEIQRTEQGDSAMYLCASSLDGTLSYEQYFGPGTRLTVT.

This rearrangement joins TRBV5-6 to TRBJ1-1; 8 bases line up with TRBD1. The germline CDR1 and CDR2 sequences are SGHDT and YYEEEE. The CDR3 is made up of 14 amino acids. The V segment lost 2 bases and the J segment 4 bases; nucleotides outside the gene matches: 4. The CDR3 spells CASSLNRGGTEAFF. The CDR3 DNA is TGTGCCAGCAGCTTAAACAGGGGGGGCACTGAAGCTTTCTTT.

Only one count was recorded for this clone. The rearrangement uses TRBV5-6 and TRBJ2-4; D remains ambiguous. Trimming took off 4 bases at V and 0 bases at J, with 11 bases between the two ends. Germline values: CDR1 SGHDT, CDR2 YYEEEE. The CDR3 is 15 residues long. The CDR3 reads CASSLLGLAKNIQYF. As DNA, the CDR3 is TGTGCCAGCAGCCTCTTGGGTTTAGCCAAAAACATTCAGTACTTC.

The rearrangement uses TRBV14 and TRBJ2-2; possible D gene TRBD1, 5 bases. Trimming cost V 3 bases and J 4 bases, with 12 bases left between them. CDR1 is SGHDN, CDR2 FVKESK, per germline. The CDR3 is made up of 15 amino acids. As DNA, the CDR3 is TGTGCCAGCAGCCAGGTGTTTGGGGCCACCGGGGAGCTGTTTTTT. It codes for CASSQVFGATGELFF.

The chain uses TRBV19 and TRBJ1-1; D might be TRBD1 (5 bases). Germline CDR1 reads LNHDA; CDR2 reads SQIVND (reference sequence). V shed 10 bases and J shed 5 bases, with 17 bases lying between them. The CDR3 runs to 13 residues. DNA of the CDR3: TGTGCCACCCTTGACGGGGCGAGAACTGAAGCTTTCTTT. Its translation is CATLDGARTEAFF.

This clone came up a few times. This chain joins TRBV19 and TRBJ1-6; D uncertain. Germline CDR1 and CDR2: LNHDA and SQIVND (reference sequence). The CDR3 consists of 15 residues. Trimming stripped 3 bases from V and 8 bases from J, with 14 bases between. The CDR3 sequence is CASSIGDKRHSPLHF. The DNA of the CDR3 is TGTGCCAGTAGTATTGGGGATAAAAGGCATTCACCCCTCCACTTT.